One and the same sample provided the 23 T cell receptor beta chains below, sequenced in a study of metastatic and nonmetastatic thyroid tumors (dated by TCRdb to between 2020 and 2021). No patient had received any treatment before thyroid surgery. The library was produced with PCR. The sequencer was an Illumina HiSeq 4000. Clones were called with MiXCR by TCRdb after fastp trimmed the public reads at Q25, and only in-frame beta chains were retained. The table for this sample lists tens of thousands of clones; approximately 16% of them were counted only once. The ten largest clones take up more than 9% of the sample. Sequencing was done on a sample of tumor tissue. Receptor source: a female donor with papillary thyroid cancer or a benign thyroid nodule (not recorded which). Some clones in this sample may be carry-over from other donors' samples.

This clone was seen many times. CDR3 in DNA: TGCAGTGCTAGAGAAGGCTTTAGCGGGAGGGCCGGAGAGACCCAGTACTTC. It codes for CSAREGFSGRAGETQYF. The J gene is TRBJ2-5, the V gene TRBV20-1; 11 positions agree with TRBD2. The CDR3 is 17 residues long. The V and J ends lost 0 bases and 4 bases, in that order; junction bases with no gene match: 10. Germline CDR1 DFQATT, CDR2 SNEGSKA (reference sequence).

This clone was seen repeatedly, ten times or more. This chain connects TRBV6-1 to TRBJ1-1, with 8 bases fitting TRBD1. V trimming: 5 bases; J trimming: 5 bases; junction bases outside the gene matches: 7. Germline CDR1 reads MNHNS; CDR2 reads SASEGT. This CDR3 is 14 amino acids long. CDR3 sequence (DNA): TGTGCCAGCAGTCCCCAGGGGGCGCGTACTGAAGCTTTCTTT. The encoded protein is CASSPQGARTEAFF.

Worth noting for this clone: A much larger clone lies a single base off, so this may be a read error. The J gene is TRBJ1-5, the V gene TRBV20-1, with D perhaps matching TRBD1 (6 bases). This CDR3 is 14 amino acids long. V was shortened by 5 bases and J by 6 bases, with 17 bases between the two germline ends. From germline, CDR1 is DFQATT and CDR2 SNEGSKA (reference sequence). The CDR3 DNA reads TGCAGTGCTGGCAGCGCAGGGGCAAGTCAGCCCCAGCATTTT. Translating gives CSAGSAGASQPQHF.

Ten or more counts support this clone. This specimen includes other DNA sequences encoding the same CDR3. The chain employs TRBV5-1 and TRBJ1-2; the match to TRBD1 covers 7 bases. J gave up 2 bases and V 3 bases, and 7 bases lay outside the gene matches. CDR1 SGHRS and CDR2 YFSETQ come from the germline V gene. There are 15 residues in the CDR3. This CDR3 reads CASSSTTGRNYGYTF. CDR3 in DNA: TGCGCCAGCAGCTCCACGACAGGGAGGAACTATGGCTACACCTTC.

This clone was detected ten times or more. The chain couples TRBV2 to TRBJ1-1; the D is unclear. Germline V gene lookup returns CDR1 SNHLY and CDR2 FYNNEI. The CDR3 spans 15 residues. Trimming removed 4 bases from V and 2 bases from J, with 14 bases in between. CDR3 region: CASSASRKLNTEAFF. In nucleotides, the CDR3 is TGTGCCAGCAGTGCGTCCAGAAAACTTAACACTGAAGCTTTCTTT.

As to this clone: At one boundary the junction diverges from the germline segment, which might be a read error. The V gene is TRBV4-1, the J gene TRBJ2-7; D possibly corresponds to TRBD1 (5 bases). Germline loops: CDR1 MGHRA, CDR2 YSYEKL. The CDR3 extends over 14 amino acids. The CDR3 nucleotides are TGCGCCAGCAGCCAAGCCTTTCGTCTCCAGGGAAGGCACTTC. This encodes CASSQAFRLQGRHF.

The sample holds many counts of this clone. The V gene is TRBV15, the J gene TRBJ2-4; 9 bases are shared with TRBD2. V gave up 1 base and J gave up 9 bases; unmatched junction bases: 10. CDR1 is LNHNV and CDR2 is YYDKDF in the germline V gene (reference sequence). The CDR3 is 16 residues long. The CDR3 DNA follows: TGTGCCACCAGCAGAGGGGTTGCGGGAGGGCTTGTCATTCAGTACTTC. Translation: CATSRGVAGGLVIQYF.

This clone was counted ten times or more. The chain uses TRBV20-1 and TRBJ2-7; 7 nucleotides match TRBD1. The germline CDR1 and CDR2 sequences are DFQATT and SNEGSKA (reference sequence). This CDR3 contains 14 residues. Trimming took 2 bases from V and 1 from J; bases not matched to a gene: 5. CDR3 in amino acids: CSARRSGGSYEQYF. The DNA for the CDR3 is TGCAGTGCTAGAAGGTCAGGGGGATCCTACGAGCAGTACTTC.

This clone came up many times. This chain uses TRBV30 with TRBJ1-5, with D perhaps TRBD1 (6 bases). The V gene lost 3 bases and the J gene lost 6 bases, with 12 bases spanning the gap. CDR1 is GTSNPN and CDR2 is SVGIG in the germline V gene (reference sequence). The CDR3 covers 13 residues. CDR3 nucleotides: TGTGCCTGGAGCCTAAACAGGGTTCAGCCCCAGCATTTT. Translated, it gives CAWSLNRVQPQHF.

This sequence joins TRBV11-1 and TRBJ1-5; the D gene is possibly TRBD1 (5 bases). V dropped 2 bases and J dropped 6 bases, with 17 bases sitting between them. This CDR3 has 16 residues. Germline V gene sequence: CDR1 SGHAT, CDR2 FQDESV (reference sequence). The CDR3 loop is CASSLSATVSGQPQHF. CDR3 DNA sequence: TGTGCCAGCAGCTTAAGCGCGACAGTGTCTGGTCAGCCCCAGCATTTT. Based on the CDR3 plus reference TRBV11-1 and TRBJ1-5, the full variable domain is EAEVAQSPRYKITEKSQAVAFWCDPISGHATLYWYRQILGQGPELLVQFQDESVVDDSQLPKDRFSAERLKGVDSTLKIQPAELGDSAMYLCASSLSATVSGQPQHFGDGTRLSIL.

This clone was observed at least ten times. The gene calls are TRBV18 and TRBJ1-2; tentative D call: TRBD1 (5 bases). Germline CDR1 and CDR2: KGHSH and LQKENI. This CDR3 comprises 16 residues. V gave up 2 bases and J gave up 5 bases, with 18 bases separating them. The CDR3 DNA sequence: TGTGCCAGCTCACCATTCGCGGGGCGGGAACATTATGGCTACACCTTC. It encodes CASSPFAGREHYGYTF.

Concerning this clone itself: Possible read error: a much larger clone is one base away. This specimen includes other DNA sequences encoding the same CDR3. The chain is built from TRBV20-1 and TRBJ1-1, with D uncertain. Germline CDR1 DFQATT, CDR2 SNEGSKA (reference sequence). The CDR3 totals 12 residues. CDR3 protein: CSARTANTEAFF. The CDR3 region has the DNA TGCAGCGCTAGGACGGCGAACACTGAAGCTTTCTTT.

This clone was seen many times. The chain links TRBV7-2 to TRBJ1-1; 8 bases fit TRBD1. The CDR3 covers 15 residues. V trimming: 7 bases; J trimming: 6 bases; junction bases outside the gene matches: 13. Germline V gives CDR1 SGHTA, CDR2 FQGNSA. CDR3 bases: TGTGCCAGCACCCAGCGGCACAGGGGGAGGTCTGAAGCTTTCTTT. Translating it yields CASTQRHRGRSEAFF.

Comments on this clone: Being one base from a much bigger clone, this may be a read error. The chain joins TRBV7-9 to TRBJ1-4; TRBD1 matches 8 bases. The CDR3 consists of 17 residues. Germline V gene lookup returns CDR1 SEHNR and CDR2 FQNEAQ (reference sequence). The junction had 14 bases not matched to a gene; V was cut back by 7 bases and J by 4 bases. This CDR3 reads CASIRPGTGWVNEKLFF. The CDR3 DNA follows: TGTGCCAGCATCCGTCCCGGGACAGGTTGGGTTAATGAAAAACTGTTTTTT.

This clone was counted between two and nine times. A read error may account for a junction end that differs from germline. V and J are TRBV12-3 or TRBV12-4 and TRBJ2-5; D may be TRBD1 (5 bases). CDR3 length equals 15 residues. CDR3 DNA sequence: TGTGCCAGCAGCCACGTAGGTCAGGGCCAAGAGACCAAGTACTTC. Protein: CASSHVGQGQETKYF.

This rearrangement joins TRBV5-6 to TRBJ1-1; D is unresolved. The CDR3 spans 15 residues. Germline CDR1 reads SGHDT; CDR2 reads YYEEEE. Between the trimmed V and J ends, which lost 2 bases and 4 bases, there was a span of 15 bases. The CDR3 coding sequence is TGTGCCAGCAGCTTTTTCGACGGAGCGGGCACTGAAGCTTTCTTT. It specifies CASSFFDGAGTEAFF.

This chain connects TRBV5-1 to TRBJ2-7; D may be TRBD2 (6 bases). The CDR3 sequence is 16 residues long. In germline, CDR1 is SGHRS, CDR2 YFSETQ. The V gene lost 2 bases and the J gene lost 1 base, with 16 bases spanning the gap. As DNA, the CDR3 is TGCGCCAGCAGCTTCGATAGCGCGGGAAGTTCCTACGAGCAGTACTTC. As protein: CASSFDSAGSSYEQYF.

Ten or more counts support this clone. The chain recombines TRBV4-3 with TRBJ2-1; the D is unclear. CDR3 length: 16 residues. Germline V gives CDR1 LGHNA, CDR2 YSLEER. V was pared by 0 bases and J by 3 bases, with 12 bases between. The CDR3 region is CASSQDGLSRYNEQFF. In DNA, the CDR3 is TGCGCCAGCAGCCAAGACGGCCTCTCACGCTACAATGAGCAGTTCTTC.

This clone was recorded at least ten times. The chain is built from TRBV5-6 and TRBJ2-1, with 8 nucleotides matching TRBD1. There are 17 residues in the CDR3. J lost 4 bases, V lost 6 bases, and 15 bases had no gene match. Germline V gives CDR1 SGHDT, CDR2 YYEEEE. This CDR3 reads CASNLMLQGAGYNEQFF. The CDR3 DNA sequence: TGTGCCAGCAACCTAATGTTGCAGGGGGCTGGGTACAATGAGCAGTTCTTC.

This clone has a count of ten or more. The V call is TRBV5-5, the J call TRBJ2-1; a possible D gene is TRBD1 (7 bases). The CDR3 sequence is 16 residues long. Germline lookup yields CDR1 SGHKS and CDR2 YYEKEE (reference sequence). V was shortened by 4 bases and J by 4 bases, with 18 bases between the two germline ends. CDR3 region: CASSMTGTWPYNEQFF. The CDR3 DNA is TGTGCCAGCAGCATGACAGGGACTTGGCCGTACAATGAGCAGTTCTTC.

The chain is built from TRBV5-1 and TRBJ2-2; D not certain. V lost 3 bases and J 5 bases, leaving 8 bases between the germline ends. Germline assignment: CDR1 SGHRS and CDR2 YFSETQ. There are 13 residues in the CDR3. The CDR3: CASSSVGTGELFF. The CDR3 coding sequence is TGCGCCAGCAGCTCGGTGGGGACCGGGGAGCTGTTTTTT.

Regarding this clone: Germline is not matched at one junction end, which may reflect a read error. V usage is TRBV3-1 and J usage is TRBJ1-1; 7 bases map to TRBD1. Germline V gives CDR1 LGHDT, CDR2 YNNKEL (reference sequence). The CDR3 covers 19 residues. Here the CDR3 DNA reads TGTGCCAACAGCCATTCAACTGACAGGGAAGGGTTGGATTGTCCTGAAGCTTTCTTT. It codes for CANSHSTDREGLDCPEAFF. The variable domain in full, completed from reference TRBV3-1 and TRBJ1-1, reads DTAVSQTPKYLVTQMGNDKSIKCEQNLGHDTMYWYKQDSKKFLKIMFSYNNKELIINETVPNRFSPKSPDKAHLNLHINSLELGDSAVYFCANSHSTDREGLDCPEAFFGQGTRLTVV.

This clone occurred many times. This chain joins TRBV24-1 and TRBJ1-2, with TRBD1 as a possible D gene (5 bases). Germline V gene sequence: CDR1 KGHDR, CDR2 SFDVKD. The V gene lost 5 bases and the J gene lost 5 bases, with 14 bases spanning the gap. There are 14 residues in the CDR3. The CDR3 DNA sequence: TGTGCCACCAGTGCTGACAGCAGTTATTATGGCTACACCTTC. This gives the protein CATSADSSYYGYTF.